This T cell receptor (beta chain) appears in the sequencing data of a study of T-cell memory formation after mild COVID-19 (dated by TCRdb to 2020 to 2023). Notes on the research overall: TCR sequence clusters from the two donors were found to be largely donor specific. In a couple of donors, T-cell clones that expanded and contracted after mild COVID-19 were followed by sequencing TCRalpha and TCRbeta repertoires longitudinally. Two young, previously healthy adult volunteers, one female and one male, were included in the cohort. Broader findings and caveats from the paper: The study covered only two mild cases, and larger cohorts including severe cases with pre-infection samples were considered necessary. Clones contracting from day 15 to 85 had balanced CD4/CD8 phenotypes, while a second wave expanding from day 15 to 37 was biased towards CD4+. Contracting CD4+ clones appeared mostly in the CM and EM memory subsets, whereas CD8+ clones were enriched in EMRA. SARS-CoV-2 specificity was not confirmed for the second-wave clones peaking on day 37. The detection of some responding clones in pre-infection memory suggests that pre-existing cross-reactive memory T cells joined the SARS-CoV-2 response.

Points on this clonotype: The target of this receptor is not known. No base quality information exists; no much larger clone differs at one position.

Ficoll-Paque density gradient centrifugation was used to isolate PBMCs. Clipping removes 5 bases from V and 0 bases from J, with 3 as the unmatched junction base count. Its CDR3 holds 13 amino acids, cysteine through phenylalanine. Only CDR3 DNA remains: 39 bases, in frame from the first base. The germline V gene (reference sequence) specifies DFQATT as CDR1 and SNEGSKA as CDR2. Sequencing was performed on an Illumina NovaSeq 6000. TCRalpha and TCRbeta cDNA libraries were constructed by 5'RACE with constant-segment primers, with sample barcodes and unique molecular identifiers being introduced. RNA was extracted from every sample with Trizol reagent. The libraries were amplified in two PCR steps, and the second step added a second sample barcode and Illumina TruSeq adapters. Sequencing of libraries was performed on an Illumina NovaSeq with 2 x 150 bp paired-end reads. The published analysis was carried out like this. Reads were demultiplexed and collapsed into UMI-guided consensus sequences with migec v1.2.7. Using mixcr v2.1.11, UMI consensuses were aligned to TRA and TRB V and J templates and then assembled into clonotypes. A clonotype was counted as expanded or contracted only when both edgeR and NoisET called the clonotype significant, with the noise models trained on biological replicates. edgeR calls used a false discovery rate-adjusted p below 0.01 and a log2 fold-change threshold of 1. As an exploratory analysis of dynamics, max-normalized trajectories of the 1000 most abundant clonotypes were examined by PCA with hierarchical clustering. The CD4 or CD8 phenotype of responding clones was assigned using the separately sequenced CD4+ and CD8+ repertoires. TCRdb reworked the public reads: Q25 trimming with fastp, MiXCR clone assembly, productive beta chains retained. Each entry is one CDR3 protein sequence, shown with its most common DNA and genes. V and J calls and clone size were set by TCRdb, not the authors. Counted in this sample were about 470,000 distinct CDR3 sequences; 20% to 30% of them appeared once. The top ten clonotypes cover roughly an eighth of the sample.

What was sequenced was PBMCs or a T cell subset sorted from them (not recorded which). The source is an adult woman who had mild COVID-19 (a few samples of this study predate the infection). The sample titles of this study are shuffled in the database, so cell type and time point are left out; the donor was told from shared clones. Here the chain combines TRBV20-1 and TRBJ2-7; TRBD2 agrees with 8 junctional bases. The CDR3 corresponds to CSAPSGLSYEQYF. The base sequence is TGCAGTGCTCCTAGCGGGCTCTCCTACGAGCAGTACTTC.